This T cell receptor beta chain originates from a study of cytomegalovirus exposure and HLA in healthy donors. The V end was cut by 0 bases, the J end by 12 bases, with 12 bases between. There are 12 residues in the CDR3. Looked up from germline, CDR1 is SGHAT and CDR2 is FQNNGV. Study-level points and caveats: V segments that were indistinguishable, TRBV6-2 and TRBV6-3 among them, were omitted from analysis. Association of a missense DCLRE1C variant with TCR beta V- and J-gene trimming was reported in a later analysis. The authors enumerated 150 to 200 TCR beta chains as linked to cytomegalovirus. Association of 15,000 to 20,000 TCR beta sequences with HLA alleles was found at 0.05 false discovery rate in a later analysis.

A word on this clone: Its specificity is unknown.

A multiplex PCR was run with 60 Vbeta primers and 13 Jbeta primers. TCRdb keeps only in-frame clones here, not all; method: immunoSEQ multiplex PCR. The sample shows about 160,000 clones, 70% to 90% of them seen only once. This receptor was taken from a woman in her 30s in good health and CMV-seropositive. The chain employs TRBV11-2 and TRBJ2-7; D possibly corresponds to TRBD1 (5 bases). The specimen sequenced was PBMCs. CDR3 loop: CASSLDRQGWYF. In DNA form, the CDR3 reads TGTGCCAGCAGCTTAGATCGGCAGGGCTGGTACTTC.